This T cell receptor (beta chain) was recovered during a study of cytomegalovirus exposure and HLA in healthy donors. Germline CDR1 is SGHRS and CDR2 is YFSETQ. CDR3 length: 14 residues. Germline trimming cut 3 bases from V and 4 bases from J; bases unmatched to any gene: 6. PCR employed 60 Vbeta and 13 Jbeta primers. Assay used: immunoSEQ multiplex PCR; TCRdb lists only in-frame clones, some missing. Here the sample spans about 200,000 clones, roughly 87% being singletons. The genes are TRBV5-1 and TRBJ1-1, with TRBD1 matching 7 bases. This sequence originates from a man aged 35-49 years in good health and CMV-seropositive. What was sequenced was PBMCs. CDR3 sequence: CASSSQGWGTEAFF. DNA for the CDR3: TGCGCCAGCAGCTCACAGGGGTGGGGCACTGAAGCTTTCTTT.